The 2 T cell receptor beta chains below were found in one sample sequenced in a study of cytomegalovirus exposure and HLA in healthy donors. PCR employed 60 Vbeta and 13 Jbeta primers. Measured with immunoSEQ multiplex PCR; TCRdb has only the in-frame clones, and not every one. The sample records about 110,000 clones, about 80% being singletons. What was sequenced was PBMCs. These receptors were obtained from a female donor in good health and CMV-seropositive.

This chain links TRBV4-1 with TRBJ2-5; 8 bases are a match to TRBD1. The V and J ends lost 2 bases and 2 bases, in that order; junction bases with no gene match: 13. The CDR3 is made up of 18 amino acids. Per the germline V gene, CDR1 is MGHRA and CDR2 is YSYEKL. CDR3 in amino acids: CASSQRAEGTGAQETQYF. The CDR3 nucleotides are TGCGCCAGCAGCCAAAGGGCGGAGGGGACAGGAGCACAAGAGACCCAGTACTTC.

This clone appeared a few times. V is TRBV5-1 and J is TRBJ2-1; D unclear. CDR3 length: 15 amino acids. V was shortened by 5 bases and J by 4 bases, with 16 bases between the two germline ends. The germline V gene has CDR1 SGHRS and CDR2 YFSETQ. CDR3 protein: CASSLSGGLYNEQFF. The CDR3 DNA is TGCGCCAGCAGTTTATCCGGCGGTCTTTACAATGAGCAGTTCTTC.